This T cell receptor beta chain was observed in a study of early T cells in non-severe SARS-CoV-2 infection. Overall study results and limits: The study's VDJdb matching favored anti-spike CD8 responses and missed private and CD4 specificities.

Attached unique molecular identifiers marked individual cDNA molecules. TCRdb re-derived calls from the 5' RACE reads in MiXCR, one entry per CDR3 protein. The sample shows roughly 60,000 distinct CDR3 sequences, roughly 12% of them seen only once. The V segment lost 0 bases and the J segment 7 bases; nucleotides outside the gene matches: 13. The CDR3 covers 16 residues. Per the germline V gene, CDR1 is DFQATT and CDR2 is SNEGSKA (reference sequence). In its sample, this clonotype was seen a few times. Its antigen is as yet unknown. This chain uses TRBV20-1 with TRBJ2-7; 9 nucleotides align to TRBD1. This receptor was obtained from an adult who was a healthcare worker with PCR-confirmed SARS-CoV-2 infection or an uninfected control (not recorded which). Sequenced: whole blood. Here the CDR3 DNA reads TGCAGTGCTAGAGACCCGTTTACAGGGGGCTTGGGGGAGCAGTACTTC. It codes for CSARDPFTGGLGEQYF.